Below, one T cell receptor beta chain is given with its context. The sample belongs to a study of shared T cell receptors in the human thymus. The table came from immunoSEQ multiplex PCR; TCRdb's copy has only in-frame clones and leaves some out. This table holds hundreds of thousands of clones, 70% to 90% found once. Trimming removed 1 base at V and 8 bases at J, with 14 bases between. Germline V lookup: CDR1 MGHRA, CDR2 YSYEKL. The CDR3 runs 14 residues. These records were also assigned to another study, of human thymus T cells. As reported in that work: It looked as if thymic and blood repertoires used V and J genes in a biased way.

The TCR comes from a boy under three years old with a congenital heart defect. Sequences were obtained from thymocytes. V usage is TRBV4-1 and J usage is TRBJ1-2, with TRBD1 as a possible D gene (6 bases). The CDR3 DNA is TGCGCCAGCAGCCAAGGCACAGGGAGAGGAGGCTACACCTTC. As protein: CASSQGTGRGGYTF.